This T cell receptor (beta chain) was obtained from a study of blood T cell repertoires in COVID-19. The wider study: COVID-19 samples, acute and convalescent, were from the United States, Italy and Spain.

Each participant's cohort was designated according to participant-reported clinical history. As processed by the authors: Amplifying reference gene primers gave estimates of nucleated cell counts. The data were produced by immunoSEQ multiplex PCR, yet TCRdb's version contains in-frame clones alone and is incomplete. That table furnishes V, J and clone size, whereas the DNA furnished D and trimming. The table shows hundreds of thousands of clones, with approximately 88% occurring only once. The sample consisted of PBMCs or T cells enriched from blood (not recorded which). This TCR came from a woman younger than 35 who had recovered from COVID-19.

CDR3: CASRMRTSDSYNEQFF. The CDR3 nucleotides are TGTGCCAGTAGAATGAGGACTAGCGACTCCTACAATGAGCAGTTCTTC. The chain couples TRBV19 to TRBJ2-1; 9 positions match TRBD2. V lost 6 bases to trimming and J lost 0 bases; unmatched junction nucleotides: 6. The CDR3 length is 16 residues. CDR1 is LNHDA, CDR2 SQIVND, per germline (reference sequence).